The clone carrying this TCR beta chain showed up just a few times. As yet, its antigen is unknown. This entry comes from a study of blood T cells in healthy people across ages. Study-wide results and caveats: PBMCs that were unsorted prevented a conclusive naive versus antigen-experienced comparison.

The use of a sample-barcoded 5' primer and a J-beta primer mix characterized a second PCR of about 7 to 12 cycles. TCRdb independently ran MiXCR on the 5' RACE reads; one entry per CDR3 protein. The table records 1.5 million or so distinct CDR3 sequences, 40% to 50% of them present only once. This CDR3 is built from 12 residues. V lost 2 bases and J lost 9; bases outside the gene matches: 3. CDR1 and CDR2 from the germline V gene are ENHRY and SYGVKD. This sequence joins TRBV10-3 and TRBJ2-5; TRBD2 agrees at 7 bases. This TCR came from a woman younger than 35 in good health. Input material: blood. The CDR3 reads CAISEGTTPQYF. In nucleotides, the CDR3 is TGTGCCATCAGTGAGGGGACTACTCCCCAGTACTTC.